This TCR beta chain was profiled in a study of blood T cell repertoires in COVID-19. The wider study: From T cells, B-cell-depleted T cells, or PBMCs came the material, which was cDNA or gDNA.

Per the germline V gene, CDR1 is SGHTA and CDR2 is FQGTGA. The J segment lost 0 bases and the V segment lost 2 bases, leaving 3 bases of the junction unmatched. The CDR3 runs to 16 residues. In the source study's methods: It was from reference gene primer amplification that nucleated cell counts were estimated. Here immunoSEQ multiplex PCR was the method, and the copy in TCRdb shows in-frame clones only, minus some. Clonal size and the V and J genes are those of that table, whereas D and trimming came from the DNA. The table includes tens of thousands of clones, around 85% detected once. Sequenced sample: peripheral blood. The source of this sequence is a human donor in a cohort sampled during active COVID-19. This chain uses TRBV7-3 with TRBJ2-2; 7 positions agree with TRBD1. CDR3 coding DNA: TGTGCCAGCAGCTTACTAGGGGGCGCGAACACCGGGGAGCTGTTTTTT. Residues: CASSLLGGANTGELFF.